The 28 T cell receptor beta chains below were found in one sample sequenced in a study of T cells in Graves' hyperthyroidism and ophthalmopathy (dated 2019 in TCRdb). The library was produced with multiplex PCR. Instrument on record: Illumina HiSeq 2000. The TCR beta CDR3 regions were amplified from RNA transcripts. The first round of RT-PCR for the TCR CDR3 was performed with the HTBI primer set and the Qiagen OneStep RT-PCR kit. TCRdb handled the public reads itself, with Q25 trimming in fastp and clone calling in MiXCR, and kept productive beta chains. CDR3 protein sequences are deduplicated, and each keeps its most common genes and DNA. The sample table holds roughly 700,000 distinct CDR3 sequences, of which around a sixth were seen once. Together, the top ten hold around 16% of the sample. The sequenced material came from blood. Source of these receptors: a man in his forties or fifties with Graves' hyperthyroidism.

This clonotype came up many times. The V and J genes are TRBV28 and TRBJ2-7, with D tentatively TRBD1 or TRBD2 (5 bases each). CDR1 is MDHEN, CDR2 SYDVKM, per germline. The CDR3 spans 16 residues. V dropped 6 bases and J dropped 0 bases, with 18 bases sitting between them. This CDR3 reads CASSPPRDGSSYEQYF. CDR3 nucleotides: TGTGCCAGCAGCCCCCCCCGGGACGGAAGCTCCTACGAGCAGTACTTC. The complete variable domain, with remaining parts taken from reference TRBV28 and TRBJ2-7, reads DVKVTQSSRYLVKRTGEKVFLECVQDMDHENMFWYRQDPGLGLRLIYFSYDVKMKEKGDIPEGYSVSREKKERFSLILESASTNQTSMYLCASSPPRDGSSYEQYFGPGTRLTVT.

The gene calls are TRBV12-3 or TRBV12-4 and TRBJ1-2; D gene uncertain. The CDR3 is 12 amino acids. Trimming pared 8 bases from V and 2 bases from J, leaving 9 bases between. CDR3 residues: CASATENYGYTF. The CDR3 nucleotides are TGTGCCAGCGCGACGGAAAACTATGGCTACACCTTC.

At least ten counts were recorded for this clonotype. V and J are TRBV4-3 and TRBJ2-7, with TRBD1 matching 9 bases. The germline V gene encodes CDR1 LGHNA and CDR2 YSLEER. The V segment lost 5 bases and the J segment 2 bases; nucleotides outside the gene matches: 4. The CDR3 extends over 14 amino acids. The DNA of the CDR3 is TGCGCCAGCAGCGGCCACAGGGGGCCCTACGAGCAGTACTTC. As protein: CASSGHRGPYEQYF.

This clonotype was seen a few times. The chain has TRBV4-2 and TRBJ1-1; D not resolved. Trimming took off 2 bases at V and 0 bases at J, with 7 bases between the two ends. Germline lookup yields CDR1 LGHNA and CDR2 YNFKEQ. There are 14 residues in the CDR3. DNA for the CDR3: TGTGCCAGCAGCCAAATAGCTATGAACACTGAAGCTTTCTTT. Residues: CASSQIAMNTEAFF.

This chain links TRBV20-1 with TRBJ2-5; D unclear. Germline values: CDR1 DFQATT, CDR2 SNEGSKA (reference sequence). V lost 4 bases and J lost 5, with 8 bases in between. This CDR3 is 11 amino acids long. The CDR3 DNA reads TGCAGTGCTACGATAATCGAGACCCAGTACTTC. Protein: CSATIIETQYF.

This clonotype was recorded a few times. The chain uses TRBV3-1 and TRBJ2-7; tentatively, D is TRBD2 (6 bases). This CDR3 has 13 residues. From germline, CDR1 is LGHDT and CDR2 YNNKEL (reference sequence). The germline V and J ends were trimmed by 1 base and 5 bases, with 9 bases remaining between them. CDR3 coding DNA: TGTGCCAGCAGCCAAGTAGGCGGGAACGAGCAGTACTTC. This encodes CASSQVGGNEQYF.

CDR3 in amino acids: CASSQSSGRSTGELFF. Here the CDR3 DNA reads TGTGCCAGCAGCCAATCTAGCGGGAGGAGTACCGGGGAGCTGTTTTTT. This chain links TRBV7-3 with TRBJ2-2; 11 bases agree with TRBD2. V was clipped by 5 bases and J by 5 bases; unmatched bases: 7. The CDR3 runs 16 residues. Germline CDR1 is SGHTA and CDR2 is FQGTGA. The full variable domain, in which reference TRBV7-3 and TRBJ2-2 provide the parts outside the CDR3, is GAGVSQTPSNKVTEKGKYVELRCDPISGHTALYWYRQSLGQGPEFLIYFQGTGAADDSGLPNDRFFAVRPEGSVSTLKIQRTERGDSAVYLCASSQSSGRSTGELFFGEGSRLTVL.

This clonotype occurred many times. The gene calls are TRBV7-3 and TRBJ1-6; D is ambiguous. The length of the CDR3 is 16 residues. V was pared by 4 bases and J by 8 bases, with 18 bases between. The germline gives CDR1 SGHTA, CDR2 FQGTGA. The CDR3 DNA follows: TGTGCCAGCAGCTGTGGAGGCGGTGTTACGCATTCACCCCTCCACTTT. Its protein product is CASSCGGGVTHSPLHF.

As concerns this clonotype: The CDR3 does not end in the conserved phenylalanine or tryptophan, so this is likely a read error. V usage is TRBV27 and J usage is TRBJ1-5, with D hard to call. Trimming shortened V by 6 bases and J by 0 bases, and 18 bases separated the two germline ends. Germline CDR1 MNHEY, CDR2 SMNVEV (reference sequence). The length of the CDR3 is 17 residues. The DNA for the CDR3 is TGTGCCAGCAGGGGCGGCGGATCCGGGGTTAGCAATCAGCCCCAGCATCTT. Its translation is CASRGGGSGVSNQPQHL.

The J gene is TRBJ2-2, the V gene TRBV9; D might be TRBD2 (6 bases). V was clipped by 8 bases and J by 4 bases, with 9 bases between them. CDR1 SGDLS and CDR2 YYNGEE come from the germline V gene. There are 12 residues in the CDR3. The DNA for the CDR3 is TGTGCCAGGACTAGAGGCACCGGGGAGCTGTTTTTT. Protein sequence: CARTRGTGELFF.

This clonotype was detected many times. The chain is built from TRBV7-8 and TRBJ1-6; D may be TRBD1 (6 bases). Germline values: CDR1 SGHVS, CDR2 FQNEAQ. The CDR3 sequence is 18 residues long. V was trimmed by 1 base and J by 4 bases, leaving 17 bases between them. Here the CDR3 reads CASSLDVEVGQYNSPLHF. The DNA for the CDR3 is TGTGCCAGCAGCTTAGATGTGGAGGTTGGACAGTATAATTCACCCCTCCACTTT.

This clonotype was seen repeatedly, ten times or more. This chain connects TRBV20-1 to TRBJ2-5; 8 nucleotides match TRBD2. The germline CDR1 and CDR2 sequences are DFQATT and SNEGSKA (reference sequence). The V gene end was trimmed by 3 bases and the J gene end by 5 bases; junction bases not matched to a gene: 5. This CDR3 contains 13 residues. The CDR3 DNA follows: TGCAGTGCTAGCGGGAGGGCCCGGGAGACCCAGTACTTC. Protein sequence: CSASGRARETQYF.

This clonotype was observed many times. The J gene is TRBJ1-2, the V gene TRBV2; the D gene is possibly TRBD1 (6 bases). Germline V gene data show CDR1 as SNHLY and CDR2 as FYNNEI. This CDR3 spans 12 amino acids. V lost 6 bases to trimming and J lost 6 bases, with 11 bases between them. The CDR3 spells CASRPRGDGYTF. The CDR3 nucleotides are TGTGCCAGCAGGCCCAGGGGAGATGGCTACACCTTC.

This clonotype came up a few times. The chain carries TRBV20-1 and TRBJ1-5; D might be TRBD1 (5 bases). CDR3 length: 13 amino acids. Germline values: CDR1 DFQATT, CDR2 SNEGSKA (reference sequence). Trimming left V 2 bases short and J 5 bases short, with 10 bases between. The CDR3 spells CSARRDADQPQHF. The CDR3 nucleotides are TGCAGTGCTAGAAGGGACGCCGATCAGCCCCAGCATTTT.

The gene calls are TRBV15 and TRBJ2-3; no clear D. This CDR3 contains 10 residues. Germline V gene data show CDR1 as LNHNV and CDR2 as YYDKDF (reference sequence). V was pared by 1 base and J by 14 bases, with 7 bases between. The DNA for the CDR3 is TGTGCCACCAGCAGAGGGACCGGGTATTTT. Protein: CATSRGTGYF.

The chain uses TRBV7-9 and TRBJ2-3; 8 bases are shared with TRBD2. The V and J ends lost 0 bases and 2 bases, in that order; junction bases with no gene match: 4. The germline V gene encodes CDR1 SEHNR and CDR2 FQNEAQ (reference sequence). This CDR3 has 16 amino acids. The CDR3 here is CASSLAGLGFTDTQYF. DNA of the CDR3: TGTGCCAGCAGCTTAGCGGGACTAGGATTCACAGATACGCAGTATTTT.

With respect to this clonotype: This sequence may be a read error, since a much larger clone differs from it by one base. V and J are TRBV28 and TRBJ2-1; D is ambiguous. Germline V gene sequence: CDR1 MDHEN, CDR2 SYDVKM. The CDR3 is 12 residues long. The CDR3 bases are TGTGCCATCAGTCCACCCGCTCTCGAGGTGTTCTTC. This gives the protein CAISPPALEVFF.

This clonotype was seen ten or more times. The chain combines TRBV3-1 with TRBJ1-6; D is undetermined. The V end lost 2 bases, the J end lost 10 bases, and 9 bases lay between the germline ends. The germline V gene has CDR1 LGHDT and CDR2 YNNKEL (reference sequence). The CDR3 spans 13 residues. CDR3 nucleotide sequence: TGTGCCAGCAGCCAACTAGAGCGATCACCCCTCCACTTT. Its translation: CASSQLERSPLHF. The full variable domain, with the rest looked up from reference TRBV3-1 and TRBJ1-6, is DTAVSQTPKYLVTQMGNDKSIKCEQNLGHDTMYWYKQDSKKFLKIMFSYNNKELIINETVPNRFSPKSPDKAHLNLHINSLELGDSAVYFCASSQLERSPLHFGNGTRLTVT.

Regarding this clonotype: Just one base apart from a much larger clone, this may be a read error. The J gene is TRBJ2-3, the V gene TRBV5-1, with TRBD1 matching over 8 bases. CDR1 is SGHRS and CDR2 is YFSETQ in the germline V gene. The junction had 8 bases not matched to a gene; V was cut back by 4 bases and J by 4 bases. The CDR3 length is 15 residues. The CDR3 coding sequence is TGCGCCAGCAGCCGGGGGACAGGCTCCCCAGATACGCAGTATTTT. Its translation: CASSRGTGSPDTQYF.

The chain combines TRBV14 with TRBJ2-1; no firm D call. CDR3 size: 15 residues. V was cut by 0 bases and J by 2 bases, with 8 bases left in between. Germline CDR1 and CDR2: SGHDN and FVKESK. DNA of the CDR3: TGTGCCAGCAGCCAAGATCAGTTGGCCTACAATGAGCAGTTCTTC. Translating gives CASSQDQLAYNEQFF. Combining the CDR3 with reference TRBV14 and TRBJ2-1 gives the whole variable domain EAGVTQFPSHSVIEKGQTVTLRCDPISGHDNLYWYRRVMGKEIKFLLHFVKESKQDESGMPNNRFLAERTGGTYSTLKVQPAELEDSGVYFCASSQDQLAYNEQFFGPGTRLTVL.

This clonotype was seen repeatedly, ten times or more. V usage is TRBV6-1 and J usage is TRBJ1-1; tentatively, D is TRBD1 (6 bases). The CDR3 runs 11 residues. Germline values: CDR1 MNHNS, CDR2 SASEGT. The V end was cut by 7 bases, the J end by 5 bases, with 8 bases between. CDR3: CASKGETEAFF. The CDR3 nucleotides read TGTGCCAGCAAGGGGGAAACTGAAGCTTTCTTT.

On this clonotype: Just one base apart from a much larger clone, this may be a read error. The rearrangement uses TRBV12-3 or TRBV12-4 and TRBJ2-1; TRBD2 matches at 12 bases. The CDR3 contains 16 residues. Here the CDR3 DNA reads TGTGCCAGCACTGACGGACTAGCGGGACCCTACAATGAGCAGCTCTTC. It encodes CASTDGLAGPYNEQLF.

The V call is TRBV20-1, the J call TRBJ2-7, with a tentative D call TRBD1 (5 bases). Deletions cut 0 bases from V and 2 bases from J, with 17 bases between. The CDR3 is made up of 16 amino acids. Germline values: CDR1 DFQATT, CDR2 SNEGSKA (reference sequence). CDR3 residues: CSARDLVGAETYEQYF. The CDR3 DNA follows: TGCAGTGCTAGAGATCTGGTTGGGGCGGAAACCTACGAGCAGTACTTC.

The gene calls are TRBV28 and TRBJ2-5; 16 bases match TRBD2. Germline V gene data show CDR1 as MDHEN and CDR2 as SYDVKM. The CDR3 is made up of 16 amino acids. The V segment lost 6 bases and the J segment 3 bases; nucleotides outside the gene matches: 4. CDR3 protein: CASSPGLAGGKETQYF. CDR3 DNA: TGTGCCAGCAGCCCGGGACTAGCGGGAGGGAAAGAGACCCAGTACTTC.

This clonotype was detected only once. The J gene is TRBJ2-5, the V gene TRBV6-1, with 9 bases identical to TRBD1. Looked up from germline, CDR1 is MNHNS and CDR2 is SASEGT. Germline trimming cut 6 bases from V and 13 bases from J; bases unmatched to any gene: 12. The CDR3 covers 13 residues. CDR3 protein: CASRPGQGTNMYF. CDR3 nucleotide sequence: TGTGCCAGCAGGCCGGGACAGGGCACCAATATGTACTTC.

Ten or more counts support this clonotype. CDR3 nucleotides: TGTGCCATCAGTGAGTCTAAGGGGATTCCTAACGAGCAGTACTTC. Translation gives CAISESKGIPNEQYF. This chain connects TRBV10-3 to TRBJ2-7, with a possible D match to TRBD1 (5 bases). Trimming removed 0 bases at V and 5 bases at J, with 14 bases between. Germline V gene data show CDR1 as ENHRY and CDR2 as SYGVKD. CDR3 length: 15 residues.

This clonotype was observed a handful of times. The gene calls are TRBV25-1 and TRBJ2-2; 7 bases are shared with TRBD2. This CDR3 comprises 16 residues. Per the germline V gene, CDR1 is MGHDK and CDR2 is SYGVNS. V lost 6 bases, J lost 5 bases, and 12 bases stayed unmatched. The CDR3 loop is CASSKIGAGETGELFF. The CDR3 DNA is TGTGCCAGCAGCAAGATCGGTGCGGGAGAAACCGGGGAGCTGTTTTTT.

The rearrangement uses TRBV13 and TRBJ2-1; a possible D gene is TRBD1 (6 bases). V lost 5 bases to trimming and J lost 0 bases, with 11 bases between them. The CDR3 totals 15 residues. The germline gives CDR1 PRHDT, CDR2 FYEKMQ (reference sequence). The CDR3 nucleotides read TGTGCCAGCAGCCAGACAGGCGACTCCTACAATGAGCAGTTCTTC. It is translated as CASSQTGDSYNEQFF. Combining the CDR3 with reference TRBV13 and TRBJ2-1 gives the whole variable domain AAGVIQSPRHLIKEKRETATLKCYPIPRHDTVYWYQQGPGQDPQFLISFYEKMQSDKGSIPDRFSAQQFSDYHSELNMSSLELGDSALYFCASSQTGDSYNEQFFGPGTRLTVL.